This TCR beta chain was recovered during a study of T cells in Graves' hyperthyroidism and ophthalmopathy. Those patients with uncontrolled infection, other autoimmune disease, pregnancy or lactation were excluded. Whole-study results and caveats: Ophthalmopathy and stable hyperthyroidism were separated by a 13 V-J model.

RNA transcripts served as the template for amplifying TCR beta CDR3 regions. With the HTBI primer set, the TCR CDR3 went through a first round of RT-PCR. TCRdb recomputed calls from the multiplex PCR reads with MiXCR, one row per CDR3 protein. The table records hundreds of thousands of distinct CDR3 sequences, less than 20% of them present only once. Details on this clonotype: Its antigen remains unknown.

V trimming: 8 bases; J trimming: 7 bases; junction bases outside the gene matches: 6. The CDR3 totals 12 residues. CDR1 and CDR2 (germline): MNHEY, SMNVEV (reference sequence). Material: blood. This chain connects TRBV27 to TRBJ2-5; 8 bases agree with TRBD2. The TCR originated in a man aged 35 to 55 with Graves' ophthalmopathy. As DNA, the CDR3 is TGTGCCAGCCTCGGGGGGGAGGGGACCCAGTACTTC. Its translation: CASLGGEGTQYF.